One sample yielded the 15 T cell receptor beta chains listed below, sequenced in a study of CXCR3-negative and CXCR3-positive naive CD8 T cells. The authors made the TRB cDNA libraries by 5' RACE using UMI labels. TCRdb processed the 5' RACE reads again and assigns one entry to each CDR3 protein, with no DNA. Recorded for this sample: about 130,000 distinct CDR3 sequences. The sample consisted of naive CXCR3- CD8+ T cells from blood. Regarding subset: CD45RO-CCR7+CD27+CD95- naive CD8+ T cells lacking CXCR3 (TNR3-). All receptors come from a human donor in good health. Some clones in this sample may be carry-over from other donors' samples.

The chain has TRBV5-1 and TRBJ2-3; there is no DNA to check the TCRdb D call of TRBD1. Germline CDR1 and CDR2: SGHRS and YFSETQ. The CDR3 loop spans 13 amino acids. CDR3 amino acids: CASSLVEAQEQYF.

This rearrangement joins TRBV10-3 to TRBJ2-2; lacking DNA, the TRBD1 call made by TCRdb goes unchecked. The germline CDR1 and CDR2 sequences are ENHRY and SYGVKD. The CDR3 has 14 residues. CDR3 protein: CAISGTGDPGELFF.

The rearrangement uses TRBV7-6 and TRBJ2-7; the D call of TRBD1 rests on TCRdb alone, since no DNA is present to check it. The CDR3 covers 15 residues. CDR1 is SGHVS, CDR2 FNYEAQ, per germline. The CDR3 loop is CASSHGQLATYEQYF. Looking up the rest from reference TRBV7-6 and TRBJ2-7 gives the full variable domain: GAGVSQSPRYKVTKRGQDVALRCDPISGHVSLYWYRQALGQGPEFLTYFNYEAQQDKSGLPNDRFSAERPEGSISTLTIQRTEQRDSAMYRCASSHGQLATYEQYFGPGTRLTVT.

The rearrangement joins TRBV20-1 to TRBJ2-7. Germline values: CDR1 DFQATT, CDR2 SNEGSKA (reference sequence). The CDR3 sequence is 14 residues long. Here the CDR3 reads CSAKAPTESYEQYF.

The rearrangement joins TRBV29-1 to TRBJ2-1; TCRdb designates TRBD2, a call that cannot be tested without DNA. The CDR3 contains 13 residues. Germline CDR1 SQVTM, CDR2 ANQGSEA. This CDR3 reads CRVDRTSPDEQFF.

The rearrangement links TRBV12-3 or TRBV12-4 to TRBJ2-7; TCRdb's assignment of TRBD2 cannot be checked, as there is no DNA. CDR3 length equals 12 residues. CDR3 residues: CASSLGLAVQYF.

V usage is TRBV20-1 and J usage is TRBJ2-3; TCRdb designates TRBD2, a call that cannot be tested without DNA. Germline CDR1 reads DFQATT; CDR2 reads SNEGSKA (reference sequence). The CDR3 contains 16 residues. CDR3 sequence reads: CSARSLIMGRSDTQYF.

The CDR3 here is CASRDQGGYRNEQFF. The chain employs TRBV5-6 and TRBJ2-1; TCRdb names TRBD1, which stays unverified in the absence of DNA. Germline values: CDR1 SGHDT, CDR2 YYEEEE. The CDR3 sequence is 15 residues long.

The CDR3 spells CASSRTSGRWNEQFF. V is TRBV11-3 and J is TRBJ2-1; the D call from TCRdb, TRBD2, cannot be confirmed without DNA. CDR1 SGHNT and CDR2 YENEEA come from the germline V gene. CDR3 length: 15 amino acids.

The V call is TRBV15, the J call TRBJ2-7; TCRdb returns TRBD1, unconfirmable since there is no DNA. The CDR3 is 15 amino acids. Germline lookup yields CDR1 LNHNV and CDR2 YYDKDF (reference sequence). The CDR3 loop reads CATSSRDRGSYEQYF. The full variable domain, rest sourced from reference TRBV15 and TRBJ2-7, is DAMVIQNPRYQVTQFGKPVTLSCSQTLNHNVMYWYQQKSSQAPKLLFHYYDKDFNNEADTPDNFQSRRPNTSFCFLDIRSPGLGDTAMYLCATSSRDRGSYEQYFGPGTRLTVT.

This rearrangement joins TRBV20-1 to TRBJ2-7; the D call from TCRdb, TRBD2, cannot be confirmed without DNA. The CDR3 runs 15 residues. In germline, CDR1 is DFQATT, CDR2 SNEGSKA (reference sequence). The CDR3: CSARDQLAGVYEQYF.

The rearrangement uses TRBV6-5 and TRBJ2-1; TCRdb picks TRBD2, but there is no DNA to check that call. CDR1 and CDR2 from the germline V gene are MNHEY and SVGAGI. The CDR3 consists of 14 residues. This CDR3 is CASSYGTSNNEQFF.

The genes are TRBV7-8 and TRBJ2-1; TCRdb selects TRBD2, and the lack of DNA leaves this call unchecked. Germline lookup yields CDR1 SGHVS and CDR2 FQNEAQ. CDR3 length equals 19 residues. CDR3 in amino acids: CASSLGGTSGFSSYNEQFF. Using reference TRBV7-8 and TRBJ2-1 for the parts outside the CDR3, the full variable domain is GAGVSQSPRYKVAKRGQDVALRCDPISGHVSLFWYQQALGQGPEFLTYFQNEAQLDKSGLPSDRFFAERPEGSVSTLKIQRTQQEDSAVYLCASSLGGTSGFSSYNEQFFGPGTRLTVL.

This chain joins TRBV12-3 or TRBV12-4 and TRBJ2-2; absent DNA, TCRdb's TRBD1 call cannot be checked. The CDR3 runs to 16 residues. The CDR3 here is CASRDFAGHYTGELFF.

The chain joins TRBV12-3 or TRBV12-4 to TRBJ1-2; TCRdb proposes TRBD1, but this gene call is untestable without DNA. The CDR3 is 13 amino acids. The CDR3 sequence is CASRDSLNYGYTF.